This T cell receptor beta chain stems from a study of T cells in Graves' hyperthyroidism and ophthalmopathy. The investigators amplified TCR beta CDR3 regions from RNA transcripts. First-round RT-PCR targeting the TCR CDR3 was performed with the HTBI primer set. TCRdb reanalysed the multiplex PCR reads using MiXCR and keeps one entry per CDR3 protein. The table has 500,000 to 600,000 distinct CDR3 sequences, 35% to 55% seen once; the top ten hold roughly 7.7%. This clonotype was observed at least ten times. Patients counted as stable if ophthalmopathy did not develop within 18 months. Each patient was aged 18 to 65 and had newly diagnosed hyperthyroidism of under 2 months' duration. Not enrolled were patients with uncontrolled infection, other autoimmune disease, pregnancy or lactation. Diagnoses used clinical symptoms, serum thyroxine and TRAb, thyroid ultrasound and orbital computed tomography. CDR3 length equals 13 residues. The V gene lost 3 bases and the J gene lost 5 bases, with 13 bases spanning the gap. Germline assignment: CDR1 DFQATT and CDR2 SNEGSKA (reference sequence).

The origin of this receptor is a woman aged 18-35 years with Graves' hyperthyroidism. Material: peripheral blood or thyroid tissue (not recorded which). The gene calls are TRBV20-1 and TRBJ1-1, with D tentatively TRBD1 (6 bases). CDR3 residues: CSASNRVRTEAFF. The CDR3 DNA reads TGCAGTGCTAGTAACAGGGTTAGAACTGAAGCTTTCTTT.